The clone carrying this T cell receptor beta chain was seen only once. The data were obtained in a study of shared T cell receptors in the human thymus. The V gene end was trimmed by 5 bases and the J gene end by 4 bases; junction bases not matched to a gene: 16. CDR3 size: 18 residues. CDR1 is LNHNV, CDR2 YYDKDF, per germline (reference sequence). Measured with immunoSEQ multiplex PCR; TCRdb has only the in-frame clones, and not every one. The sample records 500,000 to 550,000 clones, 75% to 85% being singletons. The same data also contributed to another study, on human thymus T cells. That study reports: Having surgery to correct congenital heart defects, healthy Finnish infants acted as the donors. From resections taken during corrective heart surgery, the thymus tissue was obtained. Related research examined unrelated individuals and reported that their thymic repertoires overlapped highly.

The V call is TRBV15, the J call TRBJ2-2, with 7 nucleotides matching TRBD2. Input material: thymocytes. The source of this sequence is a boy in the first two years of life with a congenital heart defect. CDR3 coding DNA: TGTGCCACCAGCCGAGTAGTAACGGGAGGCCTCCGCACCGGGGAGCTGTTTTTT. Translation: CATSRVVTGGLRTGELFF.